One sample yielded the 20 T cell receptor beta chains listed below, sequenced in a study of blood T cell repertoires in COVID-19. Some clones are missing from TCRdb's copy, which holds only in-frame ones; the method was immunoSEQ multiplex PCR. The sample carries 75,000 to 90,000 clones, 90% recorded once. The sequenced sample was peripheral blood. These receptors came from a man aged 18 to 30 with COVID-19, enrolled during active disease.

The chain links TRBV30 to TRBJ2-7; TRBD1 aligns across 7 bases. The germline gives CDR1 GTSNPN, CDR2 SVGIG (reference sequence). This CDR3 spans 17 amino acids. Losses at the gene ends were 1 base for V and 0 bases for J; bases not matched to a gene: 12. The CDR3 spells CAWSGRDSRGYSYEQYF. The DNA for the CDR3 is TGTGCCTGGAGTGGTCGGGACAGCCGCGGATACTCCTACGAGCAGTACTTC.

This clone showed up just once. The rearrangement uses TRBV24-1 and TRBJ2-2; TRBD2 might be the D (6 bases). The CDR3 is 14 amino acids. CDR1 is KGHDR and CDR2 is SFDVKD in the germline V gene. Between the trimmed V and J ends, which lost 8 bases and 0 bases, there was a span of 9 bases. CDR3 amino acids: CATKGGTNTGELFF. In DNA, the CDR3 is TGTGCCACCAAAGGCGGGACGAACACCGGGGAGCTGTTTTTT.

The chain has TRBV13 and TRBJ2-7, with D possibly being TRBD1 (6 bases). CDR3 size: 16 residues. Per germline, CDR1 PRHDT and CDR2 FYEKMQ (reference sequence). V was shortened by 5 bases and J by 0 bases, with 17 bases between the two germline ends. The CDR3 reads CASSAYSGATSYEQYF. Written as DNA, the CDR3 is TGTGCCAGCAGCGCCTACTCAGGGGCGACCTCCTACGAGCAGTACTTC.

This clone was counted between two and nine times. The CDR3 reads CSARLGTSVSKGELFF. CDR3 bases: TGCAGCGCCCGACTCGGGACTAGCGTTTCCAAGGGGGAGCTGTTTTTT. The rearrangement uses TRBV29-1 and TRBJ2-2; 10 bases agree with TRBD2. The V gene end was trimmed by 7 bases and the J gene end by 8 bases; junction bases not matched to a gene: 16. The CDR3 length is 16 residues. In germline, CDR1 is SQVTM, CDR2 ANQGSEA.

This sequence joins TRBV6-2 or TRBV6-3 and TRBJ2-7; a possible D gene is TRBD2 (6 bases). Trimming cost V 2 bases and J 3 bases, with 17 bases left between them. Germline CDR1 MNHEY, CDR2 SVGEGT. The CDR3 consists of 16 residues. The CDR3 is CASSYGGSSPGYEQYF. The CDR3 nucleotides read TGTGCCAGCAGTTACGGGGGGAGCTCTCCAGGCTACGAGCAGTACTTC.

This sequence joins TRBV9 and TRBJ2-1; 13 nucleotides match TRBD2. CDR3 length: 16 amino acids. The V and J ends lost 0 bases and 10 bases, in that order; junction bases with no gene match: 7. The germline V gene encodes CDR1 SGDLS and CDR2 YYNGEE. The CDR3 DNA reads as TGTGCCAGCAGCGTAGGTACTAGCGGGAGGGCCGAAGAGCAGTTCTTC. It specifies CASSVGTSGRAEEQFF.

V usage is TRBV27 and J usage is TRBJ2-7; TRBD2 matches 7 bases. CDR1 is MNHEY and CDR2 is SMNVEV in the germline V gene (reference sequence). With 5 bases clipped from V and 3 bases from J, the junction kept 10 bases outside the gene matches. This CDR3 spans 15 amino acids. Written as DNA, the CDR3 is TGTGCCAGCAGTGGGGAGGGTATGGATAACTACGAGCAGTACTTC. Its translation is CASSGEGMDNYEQYF.

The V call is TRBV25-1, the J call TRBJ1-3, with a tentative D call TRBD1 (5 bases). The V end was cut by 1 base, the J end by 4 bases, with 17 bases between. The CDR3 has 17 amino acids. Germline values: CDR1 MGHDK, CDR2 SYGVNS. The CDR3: CASSELDTGNPGNTIYF. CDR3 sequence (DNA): TGTGCCAGCAGTGAATTGGATACAGGAAATCCAGGAAACACCATATATTTT. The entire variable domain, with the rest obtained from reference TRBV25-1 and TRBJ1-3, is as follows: EADIYQTPRYLVIGTGKKITLECSQTMGHDKMYWYQQDPGMELHLIHYSYGVNSTEKGDLSSESTVSRIRTEHFPLTLESARPSHTSQYLCASSELDTGNPGNTIYFGEGSWLTVV.

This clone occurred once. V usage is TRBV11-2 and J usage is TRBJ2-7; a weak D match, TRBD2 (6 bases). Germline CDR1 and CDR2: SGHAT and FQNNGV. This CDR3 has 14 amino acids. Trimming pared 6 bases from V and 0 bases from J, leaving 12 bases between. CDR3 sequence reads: CASRWDGSSYEQYF. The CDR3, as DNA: TGTGCCAGCAGGTGGGACGGGAGCTCCTACGAGCAGTACTTC.

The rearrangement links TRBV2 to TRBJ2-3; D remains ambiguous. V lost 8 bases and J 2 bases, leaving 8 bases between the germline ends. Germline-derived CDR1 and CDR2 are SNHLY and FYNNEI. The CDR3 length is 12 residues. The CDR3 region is CASGQDTDTQYF. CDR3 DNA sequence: TGTGCCAGCGGGCAAGACACAGATACGCAGTATTTT.

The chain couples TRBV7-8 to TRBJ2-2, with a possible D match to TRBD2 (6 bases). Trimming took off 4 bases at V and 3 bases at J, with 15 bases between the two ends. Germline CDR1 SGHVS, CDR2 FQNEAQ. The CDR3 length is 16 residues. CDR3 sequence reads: CASSSFSGTDTGELFF. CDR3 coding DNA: TGTGCCAGCAGCTCCTTTAGCGGTACGGACACCGGGGAGCTGTTTTTT.

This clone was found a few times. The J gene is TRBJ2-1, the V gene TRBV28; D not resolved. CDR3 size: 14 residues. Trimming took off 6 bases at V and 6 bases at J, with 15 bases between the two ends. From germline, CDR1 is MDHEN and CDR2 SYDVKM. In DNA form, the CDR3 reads TGTGCCAGCAGCCCATCAGCTACGGGCAATGAGCAGTTCTTC. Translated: CASSPSATGNEQFF.

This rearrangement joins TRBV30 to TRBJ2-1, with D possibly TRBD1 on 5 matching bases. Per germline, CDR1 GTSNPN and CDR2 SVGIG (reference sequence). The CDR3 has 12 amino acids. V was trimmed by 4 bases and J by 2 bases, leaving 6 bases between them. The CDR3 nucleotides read TGTGCCTGGAAGGACACCTACAATGAGCAGTTCTTC. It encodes CAWKDTYNEQFF.

The chain's CDR3 is CASSRTGNQPQHF. CDR3 in DNA: TGTGCCAGCAGCCGGACAGGCAATCAGCCCCAGCATTTT. V gene TRBV7-8 combines with J gene TRBJ1-5; a possible D gene is TRBD1 (6 bases). The V and J ends lost 5 bases and 2 bases respectively, with 7 bases between them. CDR3 length: 13 amino acids. Germline CDR1 is SGHVS and CDR2 is FQNEAQ.

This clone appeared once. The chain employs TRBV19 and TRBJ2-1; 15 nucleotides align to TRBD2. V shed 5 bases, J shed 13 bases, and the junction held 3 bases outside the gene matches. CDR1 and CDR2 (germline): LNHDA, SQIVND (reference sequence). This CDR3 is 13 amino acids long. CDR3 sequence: CASSAGLAGGQFF. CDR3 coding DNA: TGTGCCAGTAGTGCGGGACTAGCGGGAGGCCAGTTCTTC.

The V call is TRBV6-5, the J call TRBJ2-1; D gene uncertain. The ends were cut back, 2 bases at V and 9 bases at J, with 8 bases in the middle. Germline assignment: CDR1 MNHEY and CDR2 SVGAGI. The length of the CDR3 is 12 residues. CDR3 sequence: CASSYGHSEQFF. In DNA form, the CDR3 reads TGTGCCAGCAGTTACGGGCATAGTGAGCAGTTCTTC.

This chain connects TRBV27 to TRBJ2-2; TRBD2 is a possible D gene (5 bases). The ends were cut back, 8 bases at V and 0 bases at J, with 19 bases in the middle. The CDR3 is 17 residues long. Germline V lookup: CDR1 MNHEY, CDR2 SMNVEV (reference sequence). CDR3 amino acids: CASPERLRMPNTGELFF. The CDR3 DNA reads TGTGCCAGCCCGGAGCGGCTTAGGATGCCGAACACCGGGGAGCTGTTTTTT.

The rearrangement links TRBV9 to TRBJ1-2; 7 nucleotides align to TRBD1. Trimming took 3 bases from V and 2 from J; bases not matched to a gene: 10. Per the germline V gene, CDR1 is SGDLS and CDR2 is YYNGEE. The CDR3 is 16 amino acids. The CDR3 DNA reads TGTGCCAGCAGCGGGACAGGCGGAGGTACCAACTATGGCTACACCTTC. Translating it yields CASSGTGGGTNYGYTF.

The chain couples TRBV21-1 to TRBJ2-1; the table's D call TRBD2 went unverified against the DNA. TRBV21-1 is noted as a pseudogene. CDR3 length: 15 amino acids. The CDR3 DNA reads TGTGCCAGCGAAGGGGCGGGAGGGCTCTACAATGAGCAGTTCTTC. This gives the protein CASEGAGGLYNEQFF.

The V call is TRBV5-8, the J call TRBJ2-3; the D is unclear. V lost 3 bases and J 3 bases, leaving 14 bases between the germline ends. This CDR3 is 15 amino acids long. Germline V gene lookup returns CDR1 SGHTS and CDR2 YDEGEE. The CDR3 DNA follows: TGTGCCAGCAGCTCCTCGTTGGTGAGGACAGATACGCAGTATTTT. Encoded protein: CASSSSLVRTDTQYF.